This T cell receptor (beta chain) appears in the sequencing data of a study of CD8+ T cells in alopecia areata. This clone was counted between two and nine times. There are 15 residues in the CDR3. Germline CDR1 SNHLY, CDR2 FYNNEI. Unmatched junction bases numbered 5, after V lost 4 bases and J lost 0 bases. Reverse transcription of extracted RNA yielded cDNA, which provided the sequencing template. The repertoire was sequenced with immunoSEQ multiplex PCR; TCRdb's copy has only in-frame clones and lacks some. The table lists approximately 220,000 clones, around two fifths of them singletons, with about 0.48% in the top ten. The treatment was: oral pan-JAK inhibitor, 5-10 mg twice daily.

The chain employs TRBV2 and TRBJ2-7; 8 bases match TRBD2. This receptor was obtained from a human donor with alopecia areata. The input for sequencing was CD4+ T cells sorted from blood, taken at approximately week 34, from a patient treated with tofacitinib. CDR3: CASSGSGGRSYEQYF. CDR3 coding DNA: TGTGCCAGCAGTGGGAGCGGGGGACGCTCCTACGAGCAGTACTTC.